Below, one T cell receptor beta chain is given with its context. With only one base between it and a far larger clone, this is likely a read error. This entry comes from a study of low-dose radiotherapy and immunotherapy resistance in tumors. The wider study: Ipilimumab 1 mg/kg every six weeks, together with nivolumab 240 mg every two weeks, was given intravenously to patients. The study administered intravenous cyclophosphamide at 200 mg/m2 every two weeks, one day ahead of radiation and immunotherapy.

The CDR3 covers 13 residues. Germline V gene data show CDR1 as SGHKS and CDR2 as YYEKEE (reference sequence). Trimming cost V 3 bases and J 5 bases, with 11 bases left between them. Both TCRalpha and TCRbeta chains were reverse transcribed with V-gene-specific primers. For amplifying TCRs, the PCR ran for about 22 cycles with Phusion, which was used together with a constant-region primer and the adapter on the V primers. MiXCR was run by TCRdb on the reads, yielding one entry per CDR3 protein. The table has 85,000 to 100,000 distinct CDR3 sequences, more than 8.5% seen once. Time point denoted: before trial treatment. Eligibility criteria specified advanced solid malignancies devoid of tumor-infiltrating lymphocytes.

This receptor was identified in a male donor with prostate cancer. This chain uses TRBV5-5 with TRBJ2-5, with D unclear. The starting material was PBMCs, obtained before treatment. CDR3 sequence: CASSYGVRETQYF. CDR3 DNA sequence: TGTGCCAGCAGCTACGGCGTAAGGGAGACCCAGTACTTC.